This T cell receptor beta chain is drawn from a study of CD8 T cells in Susac syndrome (dated by TCRdb to about 2019). Notes on the research overall: Whether CD8+ T cell activation and differentiation in Susac syndrome was antigen driven was tested using repertoire sequencing.

Regarding this clonotype: What antigen it recognizes has not been identified. Qualities for individual bases were not recorded, and no much larger clone is one base off.

The paper's findings and limits, for the study overall: The study acknowledged that relatively few individuals were included in the TCR sequencing and HLA analysis.

Peripheral blood CD8+ and CD4+ T cells from healthy donors, Susac syndrome patients and multiple sclerosis patients were profiled by high-throughput TCR beta sequencing. The healthy donors served as controls matched for age and sex. Bulk CD8+ and CD4+ T cells were purified by magnetic negative isolation, while CD8+ TEMRA cells were enriched using FACS. Blood was collected in EDTA tubes and processed within 24 hours, with PBMCs isolated through density gradient centrifugation. PBMCs intended for TCR sequencing were cryopreserved in liquid nitrogen and were subsequently thawed in a 37 degrees C water bath. A purity of at least 90% was achieved for sorted or isolated CD4+, CD8+ and CD8+ TEMRA cells. RNA was extracted using the RNeasy kit, and roughly 0.5 to 1 microgram was reverse transcribed with random hexamers. The immunoSEQ multiplex PCR assay, covering 54 Vbeta and 13 Jbeta segments, was used to amplify TCR beta CDR3 regions. To correct PCR amplification bias, a synthetic template baseline was used for both primer optimization and computational correction. Per the original workflow: Reads were assigned to V, D and J genes according to IMGT and analyzed in immunoSEQ Analyzer, with only productive sequences retained. To calculate clonality, Shannon entropy was normalized by log2 of the number of productive unique sequences and then subtracted from one. For each patient and control, public and private clones were evaluated within the 100 most prevalent clones. Susac-specific clones were defined as absent from healthy and MS cohorts, some 1,000 published viral clones and other ImmuneACCESS disease sequences. Starting from the raw public reads, TCRdb applied fastp trimming at Q25, assembled clones with MiXCR and retained in-frame beta chains. Each record represents a unique CDR3 protein, reported with the most common genes and DNA among its rows. The V and J calls and clone size come from TCRdb's table, not from the authors' own analysis. This sample comprises over 120,000 distinct CDR3 sequences, roughly 94% of them detected only once. The top ten hold nearly 0.085% of the sample.

Taken from cysteine to phenylalanine, the CDR3 has 13 residues. Here the CDR3 DNA is all that survives: 39 bases in frame from base 1. For CDR1 and CDR2, the germline V gene (reference sequence) lists LNHDA and SQIVND. V sheds 8 bases and J sheds 2 bases, leaving 12 bases between their ends. The sequenced material came from CD4+ T cells from PBMCs. The clonotype comes from a human donor in good health. The chain is assembled from TRBV19 and TRBJ1-1; a confident D gene designation cannot be given. DNA sequence: TGTGCCAGTGCCCCCGTATTAAACACTGAAGCTTTCTTT. This yields the protein CASAPVLNTEAFF.